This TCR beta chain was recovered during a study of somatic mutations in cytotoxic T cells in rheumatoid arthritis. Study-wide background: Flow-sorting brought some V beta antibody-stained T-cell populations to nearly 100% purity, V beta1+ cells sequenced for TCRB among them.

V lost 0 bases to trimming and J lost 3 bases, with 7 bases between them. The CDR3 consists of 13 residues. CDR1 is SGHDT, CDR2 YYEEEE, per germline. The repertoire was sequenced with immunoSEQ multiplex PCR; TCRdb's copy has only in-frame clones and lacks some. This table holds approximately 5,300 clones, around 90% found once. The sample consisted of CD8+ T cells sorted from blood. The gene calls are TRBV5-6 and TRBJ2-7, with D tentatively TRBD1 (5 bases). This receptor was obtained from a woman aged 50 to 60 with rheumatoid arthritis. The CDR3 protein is CASSLGQSYEQYF. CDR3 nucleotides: TGTGCCAGCAGCTTGGGACAGAGCTACGAGCAGTACTTC.